The rows below give T cell receptor beta chains drawn from one sample of a study of post-analysis software for immune sequencing data. MiXCR, applied by TCRdb to the PCR reads, yields one record per CDR3 protein. The sample lists some 690,000 distinct CDR3 sequences, about 60% occurring once. The specimen sequenced was blood. These receptors were taken from a girl aged 2 to 10 with multiple sclerosis. The CDR3 runs from the conserved cysteine through the conserved F or W. D genes are given only for firm matches. The size of a clone is reported for some rows only, either as once, few or many, or as a class for expanded clones.

D	length	V	size	J	CDR3	DNA
TRBD2	15	TRBV7-9	NA	TRBJ2-1	CASSNSGRPYNEQFF	TGTGCCAGCAGCAATAGCGGGCGCCCCTACAATGAGCAGTTCTTC
TRBD1	14	TRBV7-2	few	TRBJ2-5	CASRTTGGVETQYF	TGTGCCAGCAGGACGACAGGGGGAGTGGAGACCCAGTACTTC
TRBD2	19	TRBV5-8	NA	TRBJ2-4	CASSLVLLAGGPSKNIQYF	TGTGCCAGCAGCTTGGTGTTACTAGCGGGGGGGCCGAGCAAAAACATTCAGTACTTC
NA	15	TRBV29-1	few	TRBJ2-5	CSANSMRTVQETQYF	TGCAGCGCAAATTCAATGCGGACAGTTCAAGAGACCCAGTACTTC
TRBD2	18	TRBV10-2	NA	TRBJ2-1	CASSVGAWGGSSYNEQFF	TGCGCCAGCAGTGTGGGTGCGTGGGGGGGGAGCTCCTACAATGAGCAGTTCTTC
TRBD1	15	TRBV28	NA	TRBJ2-1	CASSSGQTRDNEQFF	TGTGCCAGCAGTTCGGGACAGACGAGGGACAATGAGCAGTTCTTC
TRBD2	16	TRBV5-6	once	TRBJ2-7	CAGTRTSGWTTYEQYF	TGTGCCGGCACCCGGACTAGCGGATGGACTACCTACGAGCAGTACTTC
TRBD2	17	TRBV9	few	TRBJ2-1	CASSVESAGLGNHEQFF	TGTGCCAGCAGCGTAGAGTCGGCGGGACTAGGAAACCATGAGCAGTTCTTC
TRBD1	15	TRBV7-2	NA	TRBJ2-1	CASSLGGTGGNEQFF	TGTGCCAGCAGCTTAGGCGGGACAGGGGGCAATGAGCAGTTCTTC
NA	17	TRBV12-3/TRBV12-4	few	TRBJ1-2	CASSLLVHRGMSYGYTF	TGTGCCAGCAGTTTACTGGTTCATCGGGGAATGAGTTATGGCTACACCTTC
NA	13	TRBV7-2	NA	TRBJ2-1	CASSLSLDNEQFF	TGTGCCAGCAGCTTATCGTTGGACAATGAGCAGTTCTTC
NA	13	TRBV4-1	few	TRBJ2-1	CASSQGDYNEQFF	TGCGCCAGCAGCCAAGGAGACTACAATGAGCAGTTCTTC
TRBD1	14	TRBV20-1	few	TRBJ2-1	CSAFSDRAPNEQFF	TGCAGTGCTTTTTCGGACAGGGCCCCCAATGAGCAGTTCTTC
TRBD1	14	TRBV20-1	NA	TRBJ1-4	CSARRTGGAEKLFF	TGCAGTGCTAGAAGGACAGGGGGCGCGGAAAAACTGTTTTTT
NA	16	TRBV7-2	NA	TRBJ2-3	CASSSNLVTRTDTQYF	TGTGCCAGCAGCTCCAACCTAGTAACCCGAACAGATACGCAGTATTTT
NA	16	TRBV7-2	NA	TRBJ2-2	CASSLARRVQSGELFF	TGTGCCAGCAGCTTAGCGCGGAGGGTTCAGTCCGGGGAGCTGTTTTTT
TRBD2	18	TRBV3-1	NA	TRBJ2-6	CASSQNSLAGPGANVLTF	TGTGCCAGCAGCCAAAATTCGCTAGCGGGACCTGGGGCCAACGTCCTGACTTTC
NA	13	TRBV10-2	NA	TRBJ1-1	CASSVQQANEAFF	TGCGCCAGCAGTGTACAACAGGCGAATGAAGCTTTCTTT
NA	15	TRBV29-1	NA	TRBJ2-3	CSAPLGQGNTDTQYF	TGCAGCGCTCCCCTAGGGCAGGGGAACACAGATACGCAGTATTTT
TRBD1	13	TRBV4-3	few	TRBJ1-5	CAAGQVSNQPQHF	TGCGCCGCCGGACAGGTTAGCAATCAGCCCCAGCATTTT
NA	12	TRBV12-5	few	TRBJ2-1	CASGLWGYEQFF	TGTGCTAGTGGTTTGTGGGGGTATGAGCAGTTCTTC
NA	15	TRBV6-5	NA	TRBJ1-2	CASSYSTSGVYGYTF	TGTGCCAGCAGTTACTCGACTTCAGGGGTCTATGGCTACACCTTC
NA	19	TRBV12-3/TRBV12-4	NA	TRBJ1-5	CASSLRAWGAGASNQPQHF	TGTGCCAGCAGTCTCAGGGCGTGGGGGGCTGGTGCTAGCAATCAGCCCCAGCATTTT
TRBD2	15	TRBV16	NA	TRBJ2-1	CASSHTSGRNNEQFF	TGTGCCAGCAGCCACACTAGCGGGAGGAACAATGAGCAGTTCTTC
TRBD1	12	TRBV29-1	NA	TRBJ1-1	CSVGQLNTEAFF	TGCAGCGTGGGACAGTTGAACACTGAAGCTTTCTTT
TRBD2	19	TRBV7-2	few	TRBJ2-4	CASSRPSSGGAWAKNIQYF	TGTGCCAGCAGCCGACCTTCTAGCGGGGGGGCCTGGGCCAAAAACATTCAGTACTTC